These T cell receptor beta chains were read from a single sample in a study of blood T cell repertoires in COVID-19. The method was immunoSEQ multiplex PCR; TCRdb's version includes in-frame clones alone and lacks a portion of them. Here the sample spans about 350,000 clones, over 85% being singletons. What was sequenced was peripheral blood. The receptors here all came from an older woman with COVID-19, enrolled during active disease. The CDR3 runs from the conserved cysteine through the conserved F or W. A D gene is named only where the DNA matches it firmly. Clone size is stated in some rows and not others, as once, few, many or a class when expanded.

clone_size	d_call	v_call	j_call	cdr3_aa	cdr3_nt
once	TRBD1	TRBV24-1	TRBJ2-1	CATSDQGQGVSYNEQFF	TGTGCCACCAGTGATCAAGGACAGGGGGTCTCCTACAATGAGCAGTTCTTC
NA	NA	TRBV12-5	TRBJ2-3	CASGSSGTDTQYF	TGTGCTAGTGGCTCGTCGGGGACAGATACGCAGTATTTT
NA	NA	TRBV6-5	TRBJ1-5	CASSLLPSSNQPQHF	TGTGCCAGCAGCCTACTACCCAGTAGCAATCAGCCCCAGCATTTT
NA	NA	TRBV7-9	TRBJ1-1	CAIKTANTEAFF	TGTGCCATTAAGACAGCGAACACTGAAGCTTTCTTT
NA	NA	TRBV10-2	TRBJ1-3	CASKQGSGNTIYF	TGCGCCAGTAAACAGGGTTCTGGAAACACCATATATTTT
NA	NA	TRBV7-3	TRBJ1-1	CASSPSGRVSPLNTEAFF	TGTGCCAGCAGCCCCTCCGGGAGGGTTTCCCCCCTGAACACTGAAGCTTTCTTT
NA	NA	TRBV27	TRBJ1-2	CASSFSGGAGGYTF	TGTGCCAGCAGTTTTTCGGGGGGCGCCGGTGGCTACACCTTC
once	NA	TRBV4-1	TRBJ2-3	CASSRAFRQGSTDTQYF	TGCGCCAGCAGCCGGGCCTTTCGGCAGGGCAGCACAGATACGCAGTATTTT
once	TRBD1	TRBV2	TRBJ1-3	CASRRGRGSSGNTIYF	TGTGCCAGCAGGCGGGGCAGGGGGAGCTCTGGAAACACCATATATTTT
NA	TRBD1	TRBV10-2	TRBJ2-2	CASTGQGTNTGELFF	TGCGCCAGCACTGGACAGGGGACGAACACCGGGGAGCTGTTTTTT
NA	NA	TRBV7-8	TRBJ1-4	CASSLARATNEKLFF	TGTGCCAGCAGCTTAGCGCGGGCAACTAATGAAAAACTGTTTTTT
NA	NA	TRBV19	TRBJ2-2	CASSIRGQGTGELFF	TGTGCCAGTAGTATTAGGGGTCAGGGTACCGGGGAGCTGTTTTTT
NA	TRBD1	TRBV28	TRBJ1-5	CASSSPGTGKQPQHF	TGTGCCAGCAGTTCCCCCGGGACAGGGAAACAGCCCCAGCATTTT
NA	NA	TRBV14	TRBJ1-2	CASSPNPNYGYTF	TGTGCCAGCAGCCCTAACCCTAACTATGGCTACACCTTC
NA	NA	TRBV5-6	TRBJ1-2	CASSLPPVRGYTF	TGTGCCAGCAGCCTTCCACCGGTTAGAGGCTACACCTTC
NA	NA	TRBV29-1	TRBJ1-2	CSVESSQEGYTF	TGCAGCGTTGAAAGCTCCCAAGAGGGCTACACCTTC
NA	NA	TRBV7-9	TRBJ1-1	CASSPTGTMNTEAFF	TGTGCCAGCAGCCCAACAGGGACAATGAACACTGAAGCTTTCTTT
NA	TRBD1	TRBV4-2	TRBJ1-1	CASSQPDRGQTEAFF	TGTGCCAGCAGCCAGCCTGACAGGGGGCAAACTGAAGCTTTCTTT
NA	NA	TRBV28	TRBJ1-1	CASSSPVTGGTEAFF	TGTGCCAGCAGTTCCCCAGTCACGGGGGGCACTGAAGCTTTCTTT
NA	TRBD1	TRBV10-1	TRBJ2-2	CASSEQGVATGELFF	TGCGCCAGCAGTGAGCAGGGGGTGGCCACCGGGGAGCTGTTTTTT
NA	TRBD2	TRBV7-2	TRBJ2-5	CASSLALGGNVLGQYF	TGTGCCAGCAGCTTAGCGTTGGGAGGGAACGTCTTAGGCCAGTACTTC
NA	NA	TRBV7-9	TRBJ1-2	CASSPTGTANYGYTF	TGTGCCAGCAGCCCAACTGGCACAGCTAACTATGGCTACACCTTC
NA	TRBD2	TRBV5-1	TRBJ2-1	CASSLVSGGAYNEQFF	TGCGCCAGCAGCTTGGTTTCCGGGGGGGCCTACAATGAGCAGTTCTTC
NA	TRBD1	TRBV5-6	TRBJ1-2	CASSFDRGLGYTF	TGTGCCAGCAGCTTCGACAGGGGGCTCGGCTACACCTTC
NA	NA	TRBV19	TRBJ1-1	CASTQERGTEAFF	TGTGCCAGTACCCAGGAAAGGGGCACTGAAGCTTTCTTT
NA	NA	TRBV12-2	TRBJ1-1	CASQTGCKTEAFF	TGTGCAAGTCAAACGGGGTGTAAAACTGAAGCTTTCTTT
NA	NA	TRBV2	TRBJ2-7	CASSDRRQGPYEQYF	TGTGCCAGCAGTGATCGTCGGCAGGGCCCCTACGAGCAGTACTTC
NA	NA	TRBV6-5	TRBJ1-5	CASSLPGQPQHF	TGTGCCAGCAGCCTCCCCGGGCAGCCCCAGCATTTT
NA	NA	TRBV10-3	TRBJ1-2	CAISKDSYGYTF	TGTGCCATCAGTAAGGACAGCTATGGCTACACCTTC
NA	NA	TRBV30	TRBJ1-1	CAWTGQSNTEAFF	TGTGCCTGGACGGGACAATCGAACACTGAAGCTTTCTTT
NA	NA	TRBV9	TRBJ1-1	CASSVRAEMNTEAFF	TGTGCCAGCAGCGTGAGAGCTGAAATGAACACTGAAGCTTTCTTT